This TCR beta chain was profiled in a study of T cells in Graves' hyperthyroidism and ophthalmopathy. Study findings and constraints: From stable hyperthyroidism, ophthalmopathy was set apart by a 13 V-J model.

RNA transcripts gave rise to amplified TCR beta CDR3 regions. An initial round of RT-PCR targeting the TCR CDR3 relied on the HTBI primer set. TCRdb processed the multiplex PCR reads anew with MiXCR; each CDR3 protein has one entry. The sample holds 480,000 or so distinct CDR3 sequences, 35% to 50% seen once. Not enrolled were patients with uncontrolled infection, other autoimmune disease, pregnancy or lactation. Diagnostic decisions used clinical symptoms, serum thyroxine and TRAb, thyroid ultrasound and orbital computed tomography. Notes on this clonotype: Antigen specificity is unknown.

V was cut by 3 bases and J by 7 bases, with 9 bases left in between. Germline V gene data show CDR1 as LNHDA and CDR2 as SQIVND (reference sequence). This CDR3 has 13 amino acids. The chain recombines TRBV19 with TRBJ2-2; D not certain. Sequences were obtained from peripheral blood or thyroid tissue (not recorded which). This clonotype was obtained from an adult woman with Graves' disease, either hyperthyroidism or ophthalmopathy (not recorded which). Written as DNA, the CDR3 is TGTGCCAGTAGTATTGTGGCTAGCGGGGAGCTGTTTTTT. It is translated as CASSIVASGELFF.